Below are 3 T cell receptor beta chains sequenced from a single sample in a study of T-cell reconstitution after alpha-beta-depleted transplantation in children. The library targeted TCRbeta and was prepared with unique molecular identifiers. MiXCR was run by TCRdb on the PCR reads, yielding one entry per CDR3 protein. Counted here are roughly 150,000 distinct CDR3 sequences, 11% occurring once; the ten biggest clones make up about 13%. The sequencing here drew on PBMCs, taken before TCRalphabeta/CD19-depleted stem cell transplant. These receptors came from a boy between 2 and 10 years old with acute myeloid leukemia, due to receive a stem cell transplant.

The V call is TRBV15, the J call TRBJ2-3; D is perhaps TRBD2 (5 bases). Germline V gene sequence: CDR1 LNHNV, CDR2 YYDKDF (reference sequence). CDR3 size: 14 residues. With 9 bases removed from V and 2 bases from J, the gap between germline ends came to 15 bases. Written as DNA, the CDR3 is TGTGCCACATGTCTGATCGGGAACACAGATACGCAGTATTTT. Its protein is CATCLIGNTDTQYF. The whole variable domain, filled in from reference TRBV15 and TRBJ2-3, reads DAMVIQNPRYQVTQFGKPVTLSCSQTLNHNVMYWYQQKSSQAPKLLFHYYDKDFNNEADTPDNFQSRRPNTSFCFLDIRSPGLGDTAMYLCATCLIGNTDTQYFGPGTRLTVL.

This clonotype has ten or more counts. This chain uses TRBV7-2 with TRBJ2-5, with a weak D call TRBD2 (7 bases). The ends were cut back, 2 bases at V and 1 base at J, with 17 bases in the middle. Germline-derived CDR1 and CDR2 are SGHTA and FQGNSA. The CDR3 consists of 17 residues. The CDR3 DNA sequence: TGTGCCAGCAGCTTAATGACGGGGGGCATTTCCCAAGAGACCCAGTACTTC. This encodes CASSLMTGGISQETQYF.

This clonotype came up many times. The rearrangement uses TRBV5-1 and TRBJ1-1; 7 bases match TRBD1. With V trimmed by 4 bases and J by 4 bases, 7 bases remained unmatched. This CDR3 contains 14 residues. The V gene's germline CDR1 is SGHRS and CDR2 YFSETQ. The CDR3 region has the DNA TGCGCCAGCAGCCCCCCCAGGGGGGTCACTGAAGCTTTCTTT. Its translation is CASSPPRGVTEAFF.